The sequence of this T cell receptor (beta chain) was determined in a study of cytomegalovirus exposure and HLA in healthy donors. Worth noting for this clone: Its specificity is not known.

PCR was performed using 60 Vbeta and 13 Jbeta primers. Profiled with immunoSEQ multiplex PCR; TCRdb holds only in-frame clones, not every one. Here the sample spans some 210,000 clones, around 86% being singletons. Study results and caveats: In a later analysis, a missense DCLRE1C variant was linked to TCR beta V- and J-gene trimming. The study put 150 or so TCR beta chains on its list as cytomegalovirus-associated.

What was sequenced was PBMCs. The receptor was derived from a woman between 45 and 65 years old in good health and CMV-seropositive.

CDR3 nucleotides: TGTGCCAGTAGTATACCGGGACAGGAATTTTTACCCCTCCACTTT. As protein: CASSIPGQEFLPLHF. The rearrangement uses TRBV19 and TRBJ1-6; TRBD1 matches at 8 bases. Germline-derived CDR1 and CDR2 are LNHDA and SQIVND (reference sequence). V dropped 2 bases and J dropped 12; count of bases not matched to a gene: 9. The CDR3 contains 15 residues. The full variable domain, its missing parts supplied by reference TRBV19 and TRBJ1-6, is DGGITQSPKYLFRKEGQNVTLSCEQNLNHDAMYWYRQDPGQGLRLIYYSQIVNDFQKGDIAEGYSVSREKKESFPLTVTSAQKNPTAFYLCASSIPGQEFLPLHFGNGTRLTVT.